These T cell receptor beta chains were read from a single sample in a study of radiotherapy plus CTLA-4 blockade in lung cancer. TCRdb's copy holds only in-frame clones and misses some; the assay was immunoSEQ multiplex PCR. The sample has about 85,000 clones; about 86% are singletons. The sample consisted of peripheral blood, taken from a patient treated with radiotherapy plus ipilimumab. Receptors were obtained from a human donor with non-small cell lung cancer who had a partial response to radiotherapy plus ipilimumab. The CDR3 runs from the conserved cysteine through the conserved F or W. D genes are given only for firm matches. Where a row states a size, it is once, few, many or the class of an expanded clone; other rows omit it.

TGTGCCAGCAGCGGCTGGGGACTAGCGGGCTACAATGAGCAGTTCTTC | CASSGWGLAGYNEQFF | - | TRBJ2-1 | TRBD2 | TRBV11-1
TGTGCCAGCAGCTTACGGGATAATCAGCCCCAGCATTTT | CASSLRDNQPQHF | few | TRBJ1-5 | - | TRBV7-9
TGTGCCAGCAGCTTAGCGGAGATCTCCTACGAGCAGTACTTC | CASSLAEISYEQYF | - | TRBJ2-7 | - | TRBV11-1
TGTGCCAGCAGCCCCCGGTTGGTCTCGAACACTGAAGCTTTCTTT | CASSPRLVSNTEAFF | - | TRBJ1-1 | - | TRBV7-8
TGTGCCAGCAGTGAATGGGGGGGAACCGCCTACGAGCAGTACTTC | CASSEWGGTAYEQYF | - | TRBJ2-7 | TRBD2 | TRBV25-1
TGTGCCAGTATGCGGAGGATGGCTGGGGCCAACGTCCTGACTTTC | CASMRRMAGANVLTF | once | TRBJ2-6 | - | TRBV19
TGTGCCATCAGTACGGGACAGGGGGTGGTCGTGGCCAAAAACATTCAGTACTTC | CAISTGQGVVVAKNIQYF | - | TRBJ2-4 | TRBD1 | TRBV10-3
TGTGCCAGCAGCTTAGTCGTCGCAGTAACAGGTGCACGCTATGGCTACACCTTC | CASSLVVAVTGARYGYTF | - | TRBJ1-2 | - | TRBV7-2
TGTGCCAGCAGCTCGGGACAGGGGAACCAAAACATTCAGTACTTC | CASSSGQGNQNIQYF | - | TRBJ2-4 | TRBD1 | TRBV6-1
TGCAGTGTCCCCCAGGGGACTGAAGCTTTCTTT | CSVPQGTEAFF | - | TRBJ1-1 | - | TRBV20-1
TGTGCCAGCTCACCACCGGCAGGGGCGCTGGCCACTGAAGCTTTCTTT | CASSPPAGALATEAFF | once | TRBJ1-1 | - | TRBV18
TGTGCCAGCAGTGAAAGGTTCGGGGTTTTTCAGCCCCAGCATTTT | CASSERFGVFQPQHF | - | TRBJ1-5 | - | TRBV6-1
TGTGCCAGCAGCTTACAGGGGGCGCGAGGCAATCAGCCCCAGCATTTT | CASSLQGARGNQPQHF | few | TRBJ1-5 | TRBD1 | TRBV5-4
TGCGCCAGCAGCTGGCTAGCGGGAGCCGCCTACGAGCAGTACTTC | CASSWLAGAAYEQYF | - | TRBJ2-7 | TRBD2 | TRBV5-1
TGCAGTGCGAGGAGGACAGATACGCAGTATTTT | CSARRTDTQYF | - | TRBJ2-3 | - | TRBV20-1
TGTGCCAGCAGTACCGGACAGTATAATGAAAAACTGTTTTTT | CASSTGQYNEKLFF | - | TRBJ1-4 | - | TRBV25-1
TGTGCCAGCTTTCCGACGGTCGGGACAGGGCGAAATGGCTACACCTTC | CASFPTVGTGRNGYTF | - | TRBJ1-2 | TRBD1 | TRBV27
TGTGCCAGCAGCTTGTCGGGCTACGAGCAGTACTTC | CASSLSGYEQYF | - | TRBJ2-7 | - | TRBV5-5
TGTGCCAGTAGTATTCGGGGGGTTCGTGGCTACACCTTC | CASSIRGVRGYTF | - | TRBJ1-2 | - | TRBV19
TGTGCCAGCACTAGGTGGGGGAGGACCGGGGAGCTGTTTTTT | CASTRWGRTGELFF | - | TRBJ2-2 | - | TRBV28
TGTGCCAGCAGCTCCAACCGGGACAGGGTCCTCTATCAGCAGTACTTC | CASSSNRDRVLYQQYF | - | TRBJ2-7 | TRBD1 | TRBV7-9
TGTGCCACCAGCAGACCTAGGACAGGTTGGAGGCAAGAGACCCAGTACTTC | CATSRPRTGWRQETQYF | once | TRBJ2-5 | TRBD1 | TRBV15